This T cell receptor (beta chain) was obtained from a study of beta chain features in type 1 diabetes. Findings and caveats of the study: A pattern of fewer insertions and more deletions at VDJ junctions was seen in type 1 diabetes patients. Sampled from patients, naive, central memory and Treg TCRB repertoires appeared more similar than those sampled from healthy donors. Shortening that was moderate but significant affected the TCRB CDR3s of Type 1 diabetes patients in all four CD4+ subsets.

The CDR3 covers 18 residues. V lost 4 bases to trimming and J lost 2 bases; unmatched junction nucleotides: 7. Germline V gene data show CDR1 as SGHRS and CDR2 as YFSETQ. Expressed TCRB transcripts got sequenced, as all isolated RNA was reverse transcribed. TCRdb keeps only in-frame clones here, not all; method: immunoSEQ multiplex PCR. The table shows about 130,000 clones, with about a tenth occurring only once. Populations obtained by sorting all exceeded 95% purity. This clone showed up just a few times. Its antigen is still unknown. The sequenced material came from central memory CD4+ T cells from blood. The clonotype comes from a man between 18 and 35 years old in good health. V is TRBV5-1 and J is TRBJ2-1; 15 bases agree with TRBD2. In DNA, the CDR3 is TGCGCCAGCAGCGGGGGACTAGCGGGGGGATACGCCTACAATGAGCAGTTCTTC. Translated: CASSGGLAGGYAYNEQFF. The complete variable domain, with remaining parts taken from reference TRBV5-1 and TRBJ2-1, reads KAGVTQTPRYLIKTRGQQVTLSCSPISGHRSVSWYQQTPGQGLQFLFEYFSETQRNKGNFPGRFSGRQFSNSRSEMNVSTLELGDSALYLCASSGGLAGGYAYNEQFFGPGTRLTVL.